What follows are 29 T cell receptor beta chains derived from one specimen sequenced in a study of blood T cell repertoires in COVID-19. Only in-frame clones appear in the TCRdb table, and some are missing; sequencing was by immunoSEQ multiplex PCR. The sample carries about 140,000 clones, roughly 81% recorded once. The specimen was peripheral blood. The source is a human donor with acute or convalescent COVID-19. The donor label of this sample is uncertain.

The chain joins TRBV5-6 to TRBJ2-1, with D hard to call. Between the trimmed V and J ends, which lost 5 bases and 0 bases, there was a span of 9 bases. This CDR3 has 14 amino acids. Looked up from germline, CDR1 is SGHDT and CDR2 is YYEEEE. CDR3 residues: CASREFGSYNEQFF. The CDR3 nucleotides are TGTGCCAGCAGGGAGTTTGGCTCCTACAATGAGCAGTTCTTC.

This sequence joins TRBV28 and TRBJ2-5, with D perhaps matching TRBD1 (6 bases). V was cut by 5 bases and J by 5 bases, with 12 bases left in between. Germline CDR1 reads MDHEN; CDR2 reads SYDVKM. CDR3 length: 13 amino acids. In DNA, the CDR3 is TGTGCCAGCAGTGACTCAGGGGCGGAGACCCAGTACTTC. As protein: CASSDSGAETQYF. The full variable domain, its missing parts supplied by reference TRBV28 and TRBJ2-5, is DVKVTQSSRYLVKRTGEKVFLECVQDMDHENMFWYRQDPGLGLRLIYFSYDVKMKEKGDIPEGYSVSREKKERFSLILESASTNQTSMYLCASSDSGAETQYFGPGTRLLVL.

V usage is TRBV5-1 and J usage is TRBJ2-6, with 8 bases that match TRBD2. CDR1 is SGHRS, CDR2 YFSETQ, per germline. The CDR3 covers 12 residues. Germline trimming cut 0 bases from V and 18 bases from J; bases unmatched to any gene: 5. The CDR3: CASSLGSAGATF. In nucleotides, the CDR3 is TGCGCCAGCAGCTTGGGGTCAGCGGGGGCGACTTTC.

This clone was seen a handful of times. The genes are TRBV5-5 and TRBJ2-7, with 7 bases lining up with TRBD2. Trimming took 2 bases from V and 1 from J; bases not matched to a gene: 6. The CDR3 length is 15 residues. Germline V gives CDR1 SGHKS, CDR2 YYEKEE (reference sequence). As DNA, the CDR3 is TGTGCCAGCAGCTTTGGCGGGGGATTTTCCTACGAGCAGTACTTC. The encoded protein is CASSFGGGFSYEQYF.

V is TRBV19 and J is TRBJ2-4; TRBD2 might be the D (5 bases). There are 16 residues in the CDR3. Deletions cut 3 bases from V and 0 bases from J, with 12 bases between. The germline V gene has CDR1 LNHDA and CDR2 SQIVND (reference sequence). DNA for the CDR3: TGTGCCAGTAGTATTTCGGTACGGGAAGCCAAAAACATTCAGTACTTC. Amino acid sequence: CASSISVREAKNIQYF.

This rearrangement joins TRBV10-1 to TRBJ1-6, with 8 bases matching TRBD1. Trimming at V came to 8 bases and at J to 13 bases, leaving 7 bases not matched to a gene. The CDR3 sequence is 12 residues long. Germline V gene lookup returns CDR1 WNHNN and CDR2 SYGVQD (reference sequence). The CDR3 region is CASRTGTWPLHF. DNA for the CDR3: TGCGCCAGCCGGACAGGGACCTGGCCCCTCCACTTT.

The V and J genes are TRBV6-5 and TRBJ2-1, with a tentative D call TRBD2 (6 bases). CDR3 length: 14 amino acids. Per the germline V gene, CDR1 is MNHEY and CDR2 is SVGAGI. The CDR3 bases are TGTGCTGCGAGCGGGCCCCGGGGCTACAATGAGCAGTTCTTC. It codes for CAASGPRGYNEQFF.

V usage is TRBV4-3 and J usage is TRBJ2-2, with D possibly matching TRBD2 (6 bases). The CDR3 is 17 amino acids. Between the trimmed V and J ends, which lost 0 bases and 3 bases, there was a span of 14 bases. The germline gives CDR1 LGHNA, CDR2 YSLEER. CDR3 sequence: CASSQDPEGRYTGELFF. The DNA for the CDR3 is TGCGCCAGCAGCCAAGATCCGGAGGGCCGGTACACCGGGGAGCTGTTTTTT.

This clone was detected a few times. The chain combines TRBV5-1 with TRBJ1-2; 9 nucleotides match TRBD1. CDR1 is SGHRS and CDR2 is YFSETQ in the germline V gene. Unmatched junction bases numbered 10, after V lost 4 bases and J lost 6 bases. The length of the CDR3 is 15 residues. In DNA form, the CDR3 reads TGCGCCAGCAGCCGGGGGACAGGGAGAACAGATGGCTACACCTTC. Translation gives CASSRGTGRTDGYTF.

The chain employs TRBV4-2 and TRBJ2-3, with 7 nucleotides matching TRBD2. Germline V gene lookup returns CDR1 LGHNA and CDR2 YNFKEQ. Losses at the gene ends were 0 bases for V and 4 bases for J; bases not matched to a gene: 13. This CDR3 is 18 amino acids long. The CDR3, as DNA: TGTGCCAGCAGCCAAGATGTTCCCAGCGGGAAGTTTGCAGATACGCAGTATTTT. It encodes CASSQDVPSGKFADTQYF.

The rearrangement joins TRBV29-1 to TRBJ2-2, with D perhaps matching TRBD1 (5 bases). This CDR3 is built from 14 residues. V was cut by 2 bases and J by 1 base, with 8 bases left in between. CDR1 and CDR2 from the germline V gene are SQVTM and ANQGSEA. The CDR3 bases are TGCAGCGTTGAAAAACAGGTGAACACCGGGGAGCTGTTTTTT. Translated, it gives CSVEKQVNTGELFF.

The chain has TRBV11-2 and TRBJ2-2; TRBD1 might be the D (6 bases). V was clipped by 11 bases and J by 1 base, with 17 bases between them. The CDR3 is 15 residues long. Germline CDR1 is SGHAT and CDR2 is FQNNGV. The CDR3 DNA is TGTGCCGTTAGCACAGGGCCTAAGAACACCGGGGAGCTGTTTTTT. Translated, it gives CAVSTGPKNTGELFF. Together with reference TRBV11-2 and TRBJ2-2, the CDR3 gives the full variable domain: EAGVAQSPRYKIIEKRQSVAFWCNPISGHATLYWYQQILGQGPKLLIQFQNNGVVDDSQLPKDRFSAERLKGVDSTLKIQPAKLEDSAVYLCAVSTGPKNTGELFFGEGSRLTVL.

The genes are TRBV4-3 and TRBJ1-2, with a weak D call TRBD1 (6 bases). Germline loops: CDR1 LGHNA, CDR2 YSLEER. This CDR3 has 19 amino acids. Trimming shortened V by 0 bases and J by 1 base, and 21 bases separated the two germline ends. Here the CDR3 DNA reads TGCGCCAGCAGCCAAGATGGCATTGGGGGCGCAGGAATTAACTATGGCTACACCTTC. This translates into CASSQDGIGGAGINYGYTF.

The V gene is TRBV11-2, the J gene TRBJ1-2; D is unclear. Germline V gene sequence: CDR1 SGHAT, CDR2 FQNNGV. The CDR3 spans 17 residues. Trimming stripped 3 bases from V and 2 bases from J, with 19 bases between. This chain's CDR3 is CASSFRWHRQKNYGYTF. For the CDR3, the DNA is TGTGCCAGCAGCTTTCGATGGCACAGACAAAAAAACTATGGCTACACCTTC.

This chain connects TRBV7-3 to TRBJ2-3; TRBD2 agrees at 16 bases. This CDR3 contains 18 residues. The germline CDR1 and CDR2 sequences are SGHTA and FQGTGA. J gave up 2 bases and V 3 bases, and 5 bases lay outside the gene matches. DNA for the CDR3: TGTGCCAGCAGCTTTACCGGGACTAGCGGGGGGGCCACAGATACGCAGTATTTT. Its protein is CASSFTGTSGGATDTQYF.

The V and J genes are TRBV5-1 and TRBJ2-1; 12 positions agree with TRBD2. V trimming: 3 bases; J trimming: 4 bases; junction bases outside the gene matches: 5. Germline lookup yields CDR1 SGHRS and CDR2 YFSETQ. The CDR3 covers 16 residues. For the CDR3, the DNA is TGCGCCAGCAGCTGGGGGACTAGCGGGCAGTACAATGAGCAGTTCTTC. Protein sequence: CASSWGTSGQYNEQFF.

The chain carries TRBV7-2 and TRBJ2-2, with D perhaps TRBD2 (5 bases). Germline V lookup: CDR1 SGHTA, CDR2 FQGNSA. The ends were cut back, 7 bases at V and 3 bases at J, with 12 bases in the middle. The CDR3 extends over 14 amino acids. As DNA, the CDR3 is TGTGCCAGCAAAACTAGTTGGGACACCGGGGAGCTGTTTTTT. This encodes CASKTSWDTGELFF.

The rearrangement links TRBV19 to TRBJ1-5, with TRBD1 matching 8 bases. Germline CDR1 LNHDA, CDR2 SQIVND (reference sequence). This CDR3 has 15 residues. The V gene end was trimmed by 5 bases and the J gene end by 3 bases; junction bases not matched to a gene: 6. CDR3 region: CASSSRTGTNQPQHF. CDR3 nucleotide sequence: TGTGCCAGTAGTTCTCGGACAGGGACCAATCAGCCCCAGCATTTT.

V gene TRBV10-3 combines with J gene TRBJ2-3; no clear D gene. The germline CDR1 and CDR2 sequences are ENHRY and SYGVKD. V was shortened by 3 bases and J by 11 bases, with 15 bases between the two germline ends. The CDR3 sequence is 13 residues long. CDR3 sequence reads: CAISDDAAPGQYF. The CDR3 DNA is TGTGCCATCAGTGACGACGCTGCCCCAGGGCAGTATTTT.

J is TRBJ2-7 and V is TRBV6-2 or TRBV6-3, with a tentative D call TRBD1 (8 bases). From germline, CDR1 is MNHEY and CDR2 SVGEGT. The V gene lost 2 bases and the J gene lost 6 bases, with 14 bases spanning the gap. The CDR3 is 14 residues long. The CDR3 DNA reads TGTGCCAGCAGTTACCGGACAGGGAGGGGCGAGCAGTACTTC. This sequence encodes CASSYRTGRGEQYF.

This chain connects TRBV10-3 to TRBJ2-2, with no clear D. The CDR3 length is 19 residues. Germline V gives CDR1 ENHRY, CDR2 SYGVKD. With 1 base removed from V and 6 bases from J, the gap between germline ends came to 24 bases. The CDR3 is CAISEYETLAGVDPGELFF. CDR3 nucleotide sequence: TGTGCCATCAGTGAGTATGAGACCCTGGCAGGCGTAGATCCCGGGGAGCTGTTTTTT.

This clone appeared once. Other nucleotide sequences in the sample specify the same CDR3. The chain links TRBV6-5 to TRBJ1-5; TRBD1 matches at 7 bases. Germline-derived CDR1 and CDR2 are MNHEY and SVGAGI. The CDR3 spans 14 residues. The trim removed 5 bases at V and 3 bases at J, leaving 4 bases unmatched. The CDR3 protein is CASSPGQSNQPQHF. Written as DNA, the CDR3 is TGTGCCAGCAGTCCGGGACAGTCCAATCAGCCCCAGCATTTT.

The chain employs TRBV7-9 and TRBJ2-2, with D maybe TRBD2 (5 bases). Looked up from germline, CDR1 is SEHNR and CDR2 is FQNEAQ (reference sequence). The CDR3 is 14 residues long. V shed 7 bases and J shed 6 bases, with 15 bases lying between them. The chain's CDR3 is CASTLAAGSGELFF. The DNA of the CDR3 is TGTGCCAGCACCCTAGCCGCTGGTTCCGGGGAGCTGTTTTTT.

The CDR3 protein is CATSDFGQGNTGELFF. Here the CDR3 DNA reads TGTGCCACCAGTGATTTCGGACAGGGGAACACCGGGGAGCTGTTTTTT. V is TRBV24-1 and J is TRBJ2-2; 8 bases agree with TRBD1. The CDR3 spans 16 residues. V lost 1 base, J lost 1 base, and 1 base stayed unmatched. Germline lookup yields CDR1 KGHDR and CDR2 SFDVKD.

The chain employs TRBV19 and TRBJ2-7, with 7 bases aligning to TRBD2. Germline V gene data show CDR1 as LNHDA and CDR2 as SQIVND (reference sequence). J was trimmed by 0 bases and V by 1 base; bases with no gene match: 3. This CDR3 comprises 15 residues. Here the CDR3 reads CASSIAAGVSYEQYV. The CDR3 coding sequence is TGTGCCAGTAGTATAGCCGCGGGGGTCTCCTACGAGCAGTACGTC.

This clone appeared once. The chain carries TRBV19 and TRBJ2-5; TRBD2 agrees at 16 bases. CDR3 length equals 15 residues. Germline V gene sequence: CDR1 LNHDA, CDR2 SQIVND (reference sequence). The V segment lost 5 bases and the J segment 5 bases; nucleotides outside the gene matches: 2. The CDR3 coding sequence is TGTGCCAGTAGTGTGGGACTAGCGGGGGGGGAGACCCAGTACTTC. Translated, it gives CASSVGLAGGETQYF.

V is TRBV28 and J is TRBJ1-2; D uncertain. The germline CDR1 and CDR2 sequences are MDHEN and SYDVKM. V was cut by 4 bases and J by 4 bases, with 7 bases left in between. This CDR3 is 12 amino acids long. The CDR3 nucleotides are TGTGCCAGCAGTTCCGTTCTCTATGGCTACACCTTC. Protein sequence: CASSSVLYGYTF.

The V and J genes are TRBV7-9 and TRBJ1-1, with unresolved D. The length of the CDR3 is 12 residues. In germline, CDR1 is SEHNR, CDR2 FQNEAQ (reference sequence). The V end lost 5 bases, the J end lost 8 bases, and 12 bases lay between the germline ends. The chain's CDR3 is CASSQNGREAFF. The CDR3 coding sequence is TGTGCCAGCAGCCAAAATGGCAGGGAAGCTTTCTTT. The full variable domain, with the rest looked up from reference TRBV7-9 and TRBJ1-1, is DTGVSQNPRHKITKRGQNVTFRCDPISEHNRLYWYRQTLGQGPEFLTYFQNEAQLEKSRLLSDRFSAERPKGSFSTLEIQRTEQGDSAMYLCASSQNGREAFFGQGTRLTVV.

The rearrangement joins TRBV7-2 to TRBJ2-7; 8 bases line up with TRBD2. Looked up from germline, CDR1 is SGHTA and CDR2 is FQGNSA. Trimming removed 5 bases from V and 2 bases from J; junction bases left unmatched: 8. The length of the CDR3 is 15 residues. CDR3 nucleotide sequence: TGTGCCAGCAGCCCCCAGCGGGGGCCCACCTACGAGCAGTACTTC. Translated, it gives CASSPQRGPTYEQYF.